This T cell receptor (beta chain) was identified during a study of cytomegalovirus exposure and HLA in healthy donors. Whole-study results and caveats: It was about 150 TCR beta chains that were listed as cytomegalovirus-associated. Rare TCR sequences dominated, though some public TCRs recurred in many donors.

A word on this clone: Its antigen remains unidentified.

The V segment lost 1 base and the J segment 2 bases; nucleotides outside the gene matches: 6. This CDR3 contains 16 residues. Germline CDR1 SEHNR, CDR2 FQNEAQ (reference sequence). Healthy donors of bone marrow made up the group. The PCR ran on 60 Vbeta and 13 Jbeta primers. Here immunoSEQ multiplex PCR was the method, and the copy in TCRdb shows in-frame clones only, minus some. In the table there are roughly 160,000 clones, less than 90% of which are singletons. What was sequenced was PBMCs. The chain employs TRBV7-9 and TRBJ2-3; 7 nucleotides agree with TRBD2. The receptor's source is a man in his thirties or forties in good health and CMV-seronegative. CDR3 in amino acids: CASSLGERDYTDTQYF. CDR3 bases: TGTGCCAGCAGCTTAGGGGAGCGGGACTACACAGATACGCAGTATTTT.